This TCR beta chain derives from a study of T-cell reconstitution after alpha-beta-depleted transplantation in children. TCRbeta library construction was performed incorporating unique molecular identifiers. In TCRdb, the PCR reads were re-called with MiXCR into one record per CDR3 protein. The sample lists hundreds of thousands of distinct CDR3 sequences; over 15% were seen once. In germline, CDR1 is SGHKS, CDR2 YYEKEE (reference sequence). With 4 bases removed from V and 4 bases from J, the gap between germline ends came to 13 bases. The CDR3 is 14 residues long. The sample holds a few counts of this clonotype.

The chain joins TRBV5-5 to TRBJ2-3, with D unresolved. This sample comprised PBMCs from the stem cell graft donor, obtained from the stem cell graft. This TCR came from a human donor who donated a stem cell graft to a child with acute myeloid leukemia. The chain's CDR3 is CASSPRVAADTQYF. Here the CDR3 DNA reads TGTGCCAGCAGCCCCCGAGTAGCCGCAGATACGCAGTATTTT.